Sequencing of this T cell receptor beta chain was carried out in a study of blood T cell repertoires in COVID-19. This CDR3 is 15 amino acids long. With V trimmed by 3 bases and J by 4 bases, 8 bases remained unmatched. From germline, CDR1 is SGHKS and CDR2 YYEKEE (reference sequence). How the authors handled the data: Quantification of nucleated cells was approximated via reference gene primer amplification. Measured with immunoSEQ multiplex PCR; TCRdb has only the in-frame clones, and not every one. The DNA was the basis for D and trimming; V, J and clone size are from that table. The data hold 200,000 to 250,000 clones, with less than 85% observed a single time.

Source material: peripheral blood. The chain links TRBV5-5 to TRBJ2-7; 9 nucleotides line up with TRBD2. This TCR derives from a woman at least 80 years old with acute or convalescent COVID-19. Written as DNA, the CDR3 is TGTGCCAGCAGCTGGGCGGGGGGGCCACAGTACGAGCAGTACTTC. This translates into CASSWAGGPQYEQYF.